Sequencing of this T cell receptor (beta chain) was carried out in a study of T cell clonality in common variable immunodeficiency (dated by TCRdb to about 2015). This clone has at least ten counts. This clone's antigen is unknown. From the germline J gene comes the end of the CDR3, since the read stops 3 residues before it. Both CVID patients and healthy controls were predominantly of Caucasian heritage. From each donor, roughly 5 to 8.5 ml of heparinized peripheral whole blood was collected. Genomic DNA from adults with common variable immune deficiency (CVID) and from healthy adult controls was the source for sequencing TCRbeta CDR3 repertoires. The control group was made up of roughly 22 healthy adult volunteers (approximately ten male and roughly twelve female) whose ages ranged from roughly 23 to 70 years, with a mean age of approximately 32. Diluted blood was subjected to density centrifugation over Hypaque 1077 or Ficoll-Paque for isolation of peripheral blood mononuclear cells. Genomic DNA was obtained from unsorted mononuclear cells using either Qiagen column purification or a centrifugation-based method.

Equivalent amounts of genomic DNA from CVID and control samples were used as sequencing input. For every sample, a 60 bp segment covering the rearranged TCRbeta CDR3 region was amplified and then sequenced. TCRbeta amplification used the immunoSEQ assay, a bias-corrected multiplex PCR with high-throughput sequencing. The published analysis was carried out like this. Every unique nucleotide sequence was considered a clone and was annotated with V, D and J genes, copy number and frequency. Sequences were labeled productive if in frame, and non-productive if out of frame or containing stop codons. As previously described, clonality was computed from Shannon's entropy. The predicted amino acid sequences of productive clones were used to derive mean CDR3 Kyte-Doolittle hydropathy. The R hclust function was used to hierarchically cluster scaled V gene usage with Manhattan distance and complete linkage. Sharing of clones by CDR3 amino acid sequence was evaluated by resampling 12 repertoires per group over 100 rounds. The repertoires were screened for 60 to 85 published EBV-specific TCRbeta sequences and around 250 published CMV-specific TCRbeta sequences. Two CVID samples yielding fewer than 10,000 sequences were excluded from analysis, leaving over 35 CVID repertoires. TCRdb took over this immuneACCESS table, retaining in-frame rearrangements with V and J assigned. Such tables are incomplete; in checked studies, under half of the missing clones stem from an unresolved V gene, and the remainder is unexplained. V and J calls and clone size are those listed in that table; D and trimming were worked out from the DNA. The data for this sample show about 45,000 clones, each detected more than once. The ten top clones hold about 10% of the sample.

Broader findings and caveats from the paper: The authors noted that sequencing repertoires of T cell subpopulations would be needed to clarify what caused the increased clonality in CVID. Even though DNA input was equal, the average per sample came to 75,000 to 95,000 unique sequences for controls compared with about 34,000 for CVID samples. Correlations of repertoire features with clinical complications were constrained by heterogeneity among patients within the CVID cohort. CVID TCRbeta sequences reportedly showed fewer deletions and N-nucleotide insertions and lacked highly modified clones with 13 or more V deletions. Compared with healthy controls, CVID subjects showed increased TCRbeta clonality (t-test p = 0.018), a feature most characteristic of about a third of subjects. Healthy controls shared more TCRbeta clones with each other than CVID subjects shared among themselves (p < 0.0001).

Reading from cysteine to phenylalanine, the CDR3 counts 14 amino acids. The DNA covers only part of the CDR3, 33 bases in frame from base 1. From V the trimming removes 6 bases and from J it removes 4 bases, while the gene matches leave 9 bases of the junction unaccounted for. CDR1 SGDLS and CDR2 YYNGEE were looked up in the germline V gene. The chain joins TRBV9 to TRBJ1-2; a stretch of 7 junction bases matches TRBD1. Source material: peripheral blood mononuclear cells. The clonotype originates from a person aged 18 to 70 in good health. The CDR3 protein sequence reads: CASNPGQTFYGYTF. The sequenced CDR3 bases are TGTGCCAGCAATCCGGGACAGACGTTCTATGGC.